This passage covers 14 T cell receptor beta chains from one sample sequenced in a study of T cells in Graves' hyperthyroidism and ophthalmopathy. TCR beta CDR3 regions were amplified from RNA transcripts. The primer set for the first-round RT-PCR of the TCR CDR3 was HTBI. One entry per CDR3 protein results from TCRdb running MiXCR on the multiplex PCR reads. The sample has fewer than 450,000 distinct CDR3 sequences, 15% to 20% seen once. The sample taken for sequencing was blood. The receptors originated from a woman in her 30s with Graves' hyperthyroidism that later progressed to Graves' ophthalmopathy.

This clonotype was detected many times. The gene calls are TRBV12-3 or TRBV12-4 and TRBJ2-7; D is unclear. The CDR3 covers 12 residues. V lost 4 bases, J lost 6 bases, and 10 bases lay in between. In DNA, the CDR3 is TGTGCCAGCAGTTGGGGTTGGGGCGAGCAGTACTTC. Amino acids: CASSWGWGEQYF.

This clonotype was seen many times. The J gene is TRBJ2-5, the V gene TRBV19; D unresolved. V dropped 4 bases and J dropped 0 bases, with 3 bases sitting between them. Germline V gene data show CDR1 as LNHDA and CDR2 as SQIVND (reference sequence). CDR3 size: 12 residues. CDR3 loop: CASSRNQETQYF. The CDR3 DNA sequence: TGTGCCAGTAGTAGGAACCAAGAGACCCAGTACTTC.

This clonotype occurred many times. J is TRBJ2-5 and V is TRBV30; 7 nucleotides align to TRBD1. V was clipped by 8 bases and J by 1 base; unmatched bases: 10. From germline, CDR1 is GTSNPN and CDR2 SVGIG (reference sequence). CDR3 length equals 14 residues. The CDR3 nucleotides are TGTGCCCAAAATGCCTGGGACAGCCAAGAGACCCAGTACTTC. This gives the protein CAQNAWDSQETQYF.

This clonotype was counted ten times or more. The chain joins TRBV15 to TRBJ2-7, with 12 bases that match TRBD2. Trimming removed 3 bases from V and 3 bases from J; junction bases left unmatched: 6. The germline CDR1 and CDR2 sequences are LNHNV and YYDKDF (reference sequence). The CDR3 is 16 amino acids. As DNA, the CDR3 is TGTGCCACCAGCAGTGGACTAGCGGGAAAGTACTACGAGCAGTACTTC. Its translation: CATSSGLAGKYYEQYF.

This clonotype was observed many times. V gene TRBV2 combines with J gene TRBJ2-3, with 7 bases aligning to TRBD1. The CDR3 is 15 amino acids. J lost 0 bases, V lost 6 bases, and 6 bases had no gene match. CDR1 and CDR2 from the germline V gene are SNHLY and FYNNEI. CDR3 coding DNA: TGTGCCAGCAGAGACAGGGTCCTAAGCACAGATACGCAGTATTTT. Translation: CASRDRVLSTDTQYF.

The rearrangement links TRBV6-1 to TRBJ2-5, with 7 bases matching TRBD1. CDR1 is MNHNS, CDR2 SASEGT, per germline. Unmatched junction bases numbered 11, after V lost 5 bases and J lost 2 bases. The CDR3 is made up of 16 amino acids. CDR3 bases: TGTGCCAGCAGTATCCGGCAGACAGGGCCTCAAGAGACCCAGTACTTC. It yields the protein CASSIRQTGPQETQYF.

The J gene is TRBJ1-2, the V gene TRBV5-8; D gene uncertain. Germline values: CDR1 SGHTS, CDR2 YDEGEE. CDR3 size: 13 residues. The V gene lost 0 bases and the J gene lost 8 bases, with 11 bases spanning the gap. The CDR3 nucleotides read TGTGCCAGCAGCTTGGCAAGGGTAGTGGGCTACACCTTC. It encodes CASSLARVVGYTF.

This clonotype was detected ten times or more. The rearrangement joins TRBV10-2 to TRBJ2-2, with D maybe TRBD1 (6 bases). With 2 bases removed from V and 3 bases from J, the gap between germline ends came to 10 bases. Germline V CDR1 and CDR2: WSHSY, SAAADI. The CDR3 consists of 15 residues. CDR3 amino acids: CASSEAGADTGELFF. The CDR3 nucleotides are TGCGCCAGCAGTGAGGCAGGGGCCGACACCGGGGAGCTGTTTTTT.

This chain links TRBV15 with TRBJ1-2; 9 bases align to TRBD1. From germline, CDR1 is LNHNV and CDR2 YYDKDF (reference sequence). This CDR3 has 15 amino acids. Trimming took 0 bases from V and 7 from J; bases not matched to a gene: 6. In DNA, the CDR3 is TGTGCCACCAGCAGAGATCTGACAGGGGGGTTTGGCTACACCTTC. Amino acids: CATSRDLTGGFGYTF.

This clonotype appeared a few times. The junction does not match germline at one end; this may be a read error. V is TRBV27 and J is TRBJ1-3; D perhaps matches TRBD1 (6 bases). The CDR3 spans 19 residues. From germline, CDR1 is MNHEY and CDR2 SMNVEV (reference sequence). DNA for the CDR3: TGTGCCAGCAGTTTATTGGGACCGCGGGGGCCTGTGTCTGGAGACACCATATATTTT. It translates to CASSLLGPRGPVSGDTIYF.

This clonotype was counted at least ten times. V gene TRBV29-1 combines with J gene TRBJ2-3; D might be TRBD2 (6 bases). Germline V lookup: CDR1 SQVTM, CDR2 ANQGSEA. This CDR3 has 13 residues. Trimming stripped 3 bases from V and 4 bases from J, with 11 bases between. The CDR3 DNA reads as TGCAGCGTTGATCTGGGAGGCGCAGATACGCAGTATTTT. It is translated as CSVDLGGADTQYF.

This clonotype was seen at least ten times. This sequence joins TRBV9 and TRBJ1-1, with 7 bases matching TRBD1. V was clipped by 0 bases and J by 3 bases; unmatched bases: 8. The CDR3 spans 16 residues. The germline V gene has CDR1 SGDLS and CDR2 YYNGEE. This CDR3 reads CASSVEGGGIDTEAFF. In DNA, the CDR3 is TGTGCCAGCAGCGTAGAAGGAGGGGGCATCGACACTGAAGCTTTCTTT.

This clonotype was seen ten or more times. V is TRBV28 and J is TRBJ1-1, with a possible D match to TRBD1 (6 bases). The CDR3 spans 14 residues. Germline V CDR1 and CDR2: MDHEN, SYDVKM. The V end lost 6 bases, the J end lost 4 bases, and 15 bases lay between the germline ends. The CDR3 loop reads CASSDRQASTEAFF. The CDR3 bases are TGTGCCAGCAGCGATCGACAGGCCAGCACTGAAGCTTTCTTT.

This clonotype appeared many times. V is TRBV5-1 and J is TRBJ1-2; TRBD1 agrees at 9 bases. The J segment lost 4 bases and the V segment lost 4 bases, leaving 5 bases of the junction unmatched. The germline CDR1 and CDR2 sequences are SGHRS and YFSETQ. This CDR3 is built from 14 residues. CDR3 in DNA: TGCGCCAGCAGCGAGGACAGGGGCGGCTATGGCTACACCTTC. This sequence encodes CASSEDRGGYGYTF. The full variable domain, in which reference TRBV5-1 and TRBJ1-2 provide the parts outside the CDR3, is KAGVTQTPRYLIKTRGQQVTLSCSPISGHRSVSWYQQTPGQGLQFLFEYFSETQRNKGNFPGRFSGRQFSNSRSEMNVSTLELGDSALYLCASSEDRGGYGYTFGSGTRLTVV.